This paragraph reports one TCR beta chain. This specimen belongs to a study of blood T cell repertoires in COVID-19. Whole-study context: COVID-19 samples collected from the United States, Italy and Spain covered acute and convalescent phases. In each case, the material was cDNA or gDNA derived from T cells, B-cell-depleted T cells, or PBMCs.

CDR3 length: 14 amino acids. Germline values: CDR1 SGHNT, CDR2 YYREEE (reference sequence). V trimming: 4 bases; J trimming: 0 bases; junction bases outside the gene matches: 3. As originally analysed: Quantification of nucleated cells was approximated via reference gene primer amplification. Measured with immunoSEQ multiplex PCR; TCRdb has only the in-frame clones, and not every one. The V and J calls and clone size come from that table; D and trimming were worked out from the DNA. The repertoire has 250,000 to 300,000 clones, 70% to 90% of them found once; the top ten carry 3.6%. The TCR was taken from a man between 18 and 35 years old with active or convalescent COVID-19. V is TRBV5-4 and J is TRBJ2-7; 8 nucleotides match TRBD2. The sequenced sample consisted of peripheral blood. DNA for the CDR3: TGTGCCAGCAGCCCTAGCGGGCCCTCCTACGAGCAGTACTTC. Its translation is CASSPSGPSYEQYF.